This T cell receptor beta chain was recorded in a study of T-cell memory formation after mild COVID-19. Each CDR3 protein is one row after TCRdb ran MiXCR on the 5' RACE reads. The table shows tens of thousands of distinct CDR3 sequences, with about 13% occurring only once. Study-wide points: Nothing confirmed that second-wave clones peaking on day 37 were specific for SARS-CoV-2.

CDR1 is MGHRA and CDR2 is YSYEKL in the germline V gene. The V gene lost 1 base and the J gene lost 3 bases, with 14 bases spanning the gap. CDR3 size: 16 residues. This clonotype was counted only a few times. Its target is unknown. The source is an adult woman who had mild COVID-19 (a few samples of this study predate the infection). Cell type and time point are not known. This chain uses TRBV4-1 with TRBJ2-3; TRBD1 is a possible D gene (6 bases). Material: PBMCs or a T cell subset sorted from them (not recorded which). CDR3 protein: CASSQVFAGETDTQYF. The DNA of the CDR3 is TGCGCCAGCAGCCAAGTATTTGCAGGGGAAACAGATACGCAGTATTTT.